Detailed here is one T cell receptor beta chain. Its antigen is not known. Germline loops: CDR1 LNHDA, CDR2 SQIVND (reference sequence). The CDR3 runs to 14 residues. Trimming removed 6 bases from V and 0 bases from J; junction bases left unmatched: 5. The data are from a study of OX40 agonist ivuxolimab in advanced cancers. Study outcomes and limitations: Blood T cells, both CD4+ and CD8+, expanded clonally by week 6 at 0.1 to 3.0 mg/kg.

Libraries were prepared by immunoSEQ multiplex PCR; TCRdb keeps only in-frame clonotypes and omits some of them. This sample carries 60,000 to 65,000 clones, nearly 90% of them seen once, and the ten largest clones take approximately 12%. The chain employs TRBV19 and TRBJ2-7, with TRBD1 matching over 7 bases. The sequencing here drew on CD4+ or CD8+ T cells sorted from blood, taken in a trial of the OX40 agonist ivuxolimab. The TCR originated in an adult with an advanced solid tumor such as melanoma, head and neck, liver or kidney cancer. The CDR3 nucleotides read TGTGCCAGTAGCACGACAGGGAACTCCTACGAGCAGTACTTC. Protein: CASSTTGNSYEQYF.